This TCR beta chain comes out of a study of siplizumab effects on memory and regulatory T cells. General study points: A minor share of alloreactive clones matched unstimulated subsets. Proliferating Tregs in siplizumab cultures were never verified as suppressive. Naive T cells apparently outstripped memory cells in diversity and seemed major alloresponse contributors.

Per-sample assaying covered 85,000 to 100,000 TCR templates. Generated by immunoSEQ multiplex PCR, the TCRdb table keeps only in-frame clones and is missing some. The data hold about 110,000 clones, with under 95% observed a single time. Regarding this clone: The antigen is unknown.

The V and J ends lost 7 bases and 4 bases respectively, with 16 bases between them. CDR3 length equals 14 residues. The germline gives CDR1 SEHNR, CDR2 FQNEAQ (reference sequence). The sample taken for sequencing was Tregs sorted from blood. The rearrangement links TRBV7-9 to TRBJ1-2, with TRBD1 as a possible D gene (5 bases). The receptor was isolated from a human donor in good health. The CDR3 nucleotides read TGTGCCAGCACTCCACCGGGGAGGGGCTATGGCTACACCTTC. It codes for CASTPPGRGYGYTF. The whole variable domain, filled in from reference TRBV7-9 and TRBJ1-2, reads DTGVSQNPRHKITKRGQNVTFRCDPISEHNRLYWYRQTLGQGPEFLTYFQNEAQLEKSRLLSDRFSAERPKGSFSTLEIQRTEQGDSAMYLCASTPPGRGYGYTFGSGTRLTVV.